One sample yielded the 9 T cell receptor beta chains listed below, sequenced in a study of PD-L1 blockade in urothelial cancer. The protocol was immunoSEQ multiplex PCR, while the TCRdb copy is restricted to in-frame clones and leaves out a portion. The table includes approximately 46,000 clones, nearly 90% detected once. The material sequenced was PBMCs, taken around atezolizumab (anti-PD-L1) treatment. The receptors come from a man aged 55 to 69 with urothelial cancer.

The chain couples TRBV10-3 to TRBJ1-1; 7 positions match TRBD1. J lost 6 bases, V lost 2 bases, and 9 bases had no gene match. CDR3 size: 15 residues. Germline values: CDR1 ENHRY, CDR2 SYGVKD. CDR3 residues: CAISEVGQPLAEAFF. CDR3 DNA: TGTGCCATCAGTGAGGTGGGACAGCCTTTGGCTGAAGCTTTCTTT.

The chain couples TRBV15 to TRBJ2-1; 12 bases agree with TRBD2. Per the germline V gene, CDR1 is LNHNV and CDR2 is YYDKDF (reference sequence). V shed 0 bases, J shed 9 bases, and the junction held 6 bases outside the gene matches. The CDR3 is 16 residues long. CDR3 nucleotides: TGTGCCACCAGCAGAGAGGCTAGCGGGGGGGCCTTTGAGCAGTTCTTC. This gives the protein CATSREASGGAFEQFF.

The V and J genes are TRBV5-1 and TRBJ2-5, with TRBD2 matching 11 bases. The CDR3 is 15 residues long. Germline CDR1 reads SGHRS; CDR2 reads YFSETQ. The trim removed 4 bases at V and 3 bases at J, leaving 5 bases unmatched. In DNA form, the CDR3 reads TGCGCCAGCAGCGCCCAGACTAGCGGGAAAGAGACCCAGTACTTC. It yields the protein CASSAQTSGKETQYF.

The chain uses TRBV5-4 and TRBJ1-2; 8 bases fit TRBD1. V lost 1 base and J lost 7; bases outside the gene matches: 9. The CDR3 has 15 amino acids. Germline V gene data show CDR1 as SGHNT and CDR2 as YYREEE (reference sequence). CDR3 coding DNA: TGTGCCAGCAGCTTGATTAACCGGACAGGGATTGGCTACACCTTC. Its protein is CASSLINRTGIGYTF.

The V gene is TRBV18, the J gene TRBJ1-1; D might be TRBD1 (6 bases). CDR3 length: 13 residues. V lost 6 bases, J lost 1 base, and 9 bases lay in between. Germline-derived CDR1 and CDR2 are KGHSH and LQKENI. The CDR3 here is CASSGGPNTEAFF. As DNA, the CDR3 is TGTGCCAGCTCCGGGGGGCCGAACACTGAAGCTTTCTTT.

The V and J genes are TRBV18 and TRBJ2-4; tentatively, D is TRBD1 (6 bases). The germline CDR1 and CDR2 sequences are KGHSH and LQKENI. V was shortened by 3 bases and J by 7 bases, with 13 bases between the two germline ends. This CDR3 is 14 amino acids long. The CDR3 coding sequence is TGTGCCAGCTCACCTACAGGGTATGGGAACATTCAGTACTTC. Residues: CASSPTGYGNIQYF.

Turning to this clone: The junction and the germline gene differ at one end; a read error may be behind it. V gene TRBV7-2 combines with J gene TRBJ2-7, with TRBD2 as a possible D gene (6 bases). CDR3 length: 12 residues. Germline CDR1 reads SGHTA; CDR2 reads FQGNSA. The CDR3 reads CASSFYGSQANF. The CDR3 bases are TGTGCCAGCAGCTTCTACGGGAGCCAGGCTAACTTC.

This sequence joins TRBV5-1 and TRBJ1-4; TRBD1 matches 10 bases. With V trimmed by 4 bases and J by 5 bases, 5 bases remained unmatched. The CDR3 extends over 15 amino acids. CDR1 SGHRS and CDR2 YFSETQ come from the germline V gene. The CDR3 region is CASSPRDRGNEKLFF. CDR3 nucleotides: TGCGCCAGCAGCCCGAGGGACAGGGGAAATGAAAAACTGTTTTTT.

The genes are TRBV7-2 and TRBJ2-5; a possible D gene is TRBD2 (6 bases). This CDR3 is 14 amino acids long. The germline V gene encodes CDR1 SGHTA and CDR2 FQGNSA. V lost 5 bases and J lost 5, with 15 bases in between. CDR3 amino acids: CASSSPTSPETQYF. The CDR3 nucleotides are TGTGCCAGCAGCAGCCCGACTAGTCCCGAGACCCAGTACTTC. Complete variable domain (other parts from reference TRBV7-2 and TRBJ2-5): GAGVSQSPSNKVTEKGKDVELRCDPISGHTALYWYRQSLGQGLEFLIYFQGNSAPDKSGLPSDRFSAERTGGSVSTLTIQRTQQEDSAVYLCASSSPTSPETQYFGPGTRLLVL.